This is a list of T cell receptor delta chains from one sample in a study of Vδ1+ human thymocytes. TCRdb re-processed the multiplex PCR reads using CATT. The data contain under 25,000 delta-chain clones, roughly 29% of them singletons. The sequenced sample was Vdelta1+ gamma-delta thymocytes from the thymus. Receptor source: a boy under two years old who had congenital heart surgery. The conserved cysteine and the conserved F or W are not part of the CDR3 here.

v_call cdr3_aa
TRDV1 ALGVALVLQLYTDKLI
TRDV1 ALGEHPNSSYEPYTDKLI
TRDV1 ALGEEFLSGDTDKLI
TRDV1 ALGVSNSWGITADKLI
TRDV1 ALGENPTFLRSTGGYIYTDKLI
TRDV1 ALGNPPSCTGGYRYTDKLI
TRDV1 ALSPAFLPRSLGDTPYTDKLI
TRDV1 ALGDRPNGGTGDYTDKLI
TRDV1 ALGELSYGPYTDKLI
TRDV1 ALGELPRSRPTDKLI
TRDV1 ALGLSSLYWGKDTDKLI
TRDV1 ALGELNIPNPYWGILNNTDKLI
TRDV1 ALGEWGERKGDPIDTDKLI
TRDV1 ALGEPPLPSRFLGDTPPRYTDKLI
TRDV1 ALGDLGFPTAGGRGGRSLTDKLI
TRDV1 ALGDYLPSRGGYVGPYTLYTDKLI
TRDV1 ALGPVLSASGGRALTDKLI
TRDV1 ALGVRSTSSGGYTDKLI
TRDV1 ALGELSLPTAVCSSDTDKLI
TRDV1 ALGDPAFLPFGGDTRGKLI
TRDV1 ALGELRGGHGRTGTDKLI
TRDV1 ALGVRFGVEGEMTAQLF
TRDV1 ALGELELFPHAPPLGNKLI
TRDV1 ALGEPSLPAKGDTEATDKLI
TRDV1 ALGELPINERKGSWGIADELI
TRDV1 ALGGGVKLPYWGLYTDKLI
TRDV1 ALGEGSGRAAQLF
TRDV1 ALGRRPSNPPGDRYTDKLI
TRDV1 ALGELPLLGDTDRLYTDKLI
TRDV1 ALGEKGYWGRGTYTDKLI
TRDV1 ALGELPGALLGKLI
TRDV1 ALGGVSSNGGYSDKLI
TRDV1 ALGEIYLGELSTYTDKLI